This T cell receptor beta chain derives from a study of human T cells and chemical hapten exposure. In the study overall: For sensitization, 2% DPC was applied to a 2 cm by 2 cm patch of upper inner arm skin. Patients got weekly scalp diphenylcyclopropenone doses over the approximately 24-week study.

Stated time point: patch test 2, 6 weeks after DPC sensitization. Regarding treatment: therapeutic diphenylcyclopropenone sensitization with weekly scalp DPC. CDR1 and CDR2 (germline): DFQATT, SNEGSKA (reference sequence). This CDR3 comprises 12 residues. This clonotype was observed a few times. A single record per CDR3 protein comes from TCRdb applying MiXCR to the RACE reads. The table lists 20,000 to 30,000 distinct CDR3 sequences, roughly a tenth of them singletons. This sequence originates from a man aged 25-45 years with alopecia areata. Some clones in this sample may be carry-over from other donors' samples. V and J are TRBV20-1 and TRBJ2-1; possible D gene TRBD2, 6 bases. The specimen comprised whole blood, sampled in connection with sensitization to the hapten diphenylcyclopropenone (DPC). The CDR3 sequence is CRVSGRNNEQFF. DNA for the CDR3: TGCAGGGTTTCTGGGAGGAACAATGAGCAGTTCTTC.